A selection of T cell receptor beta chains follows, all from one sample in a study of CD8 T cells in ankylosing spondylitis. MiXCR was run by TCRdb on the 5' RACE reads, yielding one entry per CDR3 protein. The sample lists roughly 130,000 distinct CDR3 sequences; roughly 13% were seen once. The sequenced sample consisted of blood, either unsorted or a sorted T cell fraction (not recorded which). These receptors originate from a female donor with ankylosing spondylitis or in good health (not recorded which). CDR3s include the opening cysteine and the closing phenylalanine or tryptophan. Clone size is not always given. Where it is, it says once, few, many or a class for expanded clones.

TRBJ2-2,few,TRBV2,CASRKLAGGTGELFF
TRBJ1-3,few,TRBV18,CASSPPGNTIYF
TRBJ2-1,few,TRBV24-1,CATSGTGSYNEQFF
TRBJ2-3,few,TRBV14,CASSQVGGSKDTQYF
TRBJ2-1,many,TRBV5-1,CASSLGSATYNEQFF
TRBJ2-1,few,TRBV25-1,CASSETGLTSLSSYNEQFF
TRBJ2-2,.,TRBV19,CASSIGRTLAGELFF
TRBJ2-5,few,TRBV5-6,CASSFPPAGGRETQYF
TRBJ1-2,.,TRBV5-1,CASSLADLSYGYTF
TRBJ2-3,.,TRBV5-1,CASSLEGGADTQYF
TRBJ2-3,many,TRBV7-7,CASSLDGSTDTQYF
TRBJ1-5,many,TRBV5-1,CASSPRGDQPQHF
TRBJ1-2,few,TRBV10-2,CASSEPREQGALHGYTF
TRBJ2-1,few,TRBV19,CASSFGVISYNEQFF
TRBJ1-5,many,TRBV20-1,CSASRDDYSNQPQHF
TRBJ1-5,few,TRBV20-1,CSALRQNSNQPQHF
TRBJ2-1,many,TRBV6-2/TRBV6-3,CASSDPTPRQGTYNEQFF
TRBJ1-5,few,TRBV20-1,CSARAGVEGSMVGSNQPQHF
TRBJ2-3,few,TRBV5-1,CASSFQGTPDTQYF
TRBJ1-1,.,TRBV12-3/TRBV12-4,CASSLGASMNTEAFF
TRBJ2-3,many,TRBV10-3,CAISESRSTDTQYF
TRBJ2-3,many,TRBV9,CASSVGLAGGRDTQYF
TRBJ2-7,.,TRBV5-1,CASSPVAGANEQYF
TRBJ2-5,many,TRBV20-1,CSARVPSGETQYF
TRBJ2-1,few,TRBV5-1,CASSFGGSSYNEQFF
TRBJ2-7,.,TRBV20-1,CSASLSNSYEQYF
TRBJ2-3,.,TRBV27,CASSLPGTDTQYF
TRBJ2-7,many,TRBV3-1,CASSRLGLAGAKGNYEQYF
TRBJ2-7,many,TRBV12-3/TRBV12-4,CASSFASGEAYEQYF
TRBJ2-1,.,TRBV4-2,CASSRMHRVGVWGNEQFF
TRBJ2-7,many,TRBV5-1,CASSLEPSPHEQYF
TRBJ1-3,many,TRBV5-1,CASSLSDNSGNTIYF
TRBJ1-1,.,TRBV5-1,CASSTWTAGTEAFF
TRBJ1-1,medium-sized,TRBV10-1,CASSAGFGTEAFF
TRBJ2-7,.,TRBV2,CASSESDRGYEQYF
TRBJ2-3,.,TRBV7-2,CASTQGRIRTDTQYF
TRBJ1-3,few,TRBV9,CASSVELGHTIYF